This TCR beta chain was identified during a study of T cell responses to AZD1222 COVID-19 vaccine. The germline gives CDR1 SGHTA, CDR2 FQGNSA. Trimming stripped 5 bases from V and 10 bases from J, with 18 bases between. The CDR3 extends over 14 amino acids. Sequencing was performed with immunoSEQ multiplex PCR; in TCRdb, only in-frame clones are kept and a portion is missing. This sample carries around 130,000 clones, 70% to 90% of them seen once, and the ten largest clones take approximately 8.8%. Sequencing was performed on peripheral blood, taken 28 days after the second AZD1222 dose. This rearrangement joins TRBV7-2 to TRBJ2-1, with D unclear. This receptor was identified in an adult who received the AZD1222 COVID-19 vaccine. Written as DNA, the CDR3 is TGTGCCAGCAGCCCGCGGACCACCTTTGACGAGCAGTTCTTC. Its translation is CASSPRTTFDEQFF.